What follows describes a single T cell receptor (beta chain). The source of the sample is a study of T cells expressing NK-cell markers. The CDR3 has 15 amino acids. The germline CDR1 and CDR2 sequences are DFQATT and SNEGSKA (reference sequence). TCRdb re-called the 5' RACE reads, yielding one record per CDR3 amino acid sequence without DNA. Listed are about 440,000 distinct CDR3 sequences; about 7.1% falls within the top ten. This TCR derives from a woman aged 18 to 69 in good health. This sequence joins TRBV20-1 and TRBJ1-5; TCRdb's D call, TRBD1, is unchecked because there is no DNA. The specimen sequenced was blood T cells: a sorted CD56 or NKG2C T cell subset, CD4+ or CD8+ T cells, or bulk PBMC T cells (not recorded which). Here the CDR3 reads CSARQGPGGNQPQHF.